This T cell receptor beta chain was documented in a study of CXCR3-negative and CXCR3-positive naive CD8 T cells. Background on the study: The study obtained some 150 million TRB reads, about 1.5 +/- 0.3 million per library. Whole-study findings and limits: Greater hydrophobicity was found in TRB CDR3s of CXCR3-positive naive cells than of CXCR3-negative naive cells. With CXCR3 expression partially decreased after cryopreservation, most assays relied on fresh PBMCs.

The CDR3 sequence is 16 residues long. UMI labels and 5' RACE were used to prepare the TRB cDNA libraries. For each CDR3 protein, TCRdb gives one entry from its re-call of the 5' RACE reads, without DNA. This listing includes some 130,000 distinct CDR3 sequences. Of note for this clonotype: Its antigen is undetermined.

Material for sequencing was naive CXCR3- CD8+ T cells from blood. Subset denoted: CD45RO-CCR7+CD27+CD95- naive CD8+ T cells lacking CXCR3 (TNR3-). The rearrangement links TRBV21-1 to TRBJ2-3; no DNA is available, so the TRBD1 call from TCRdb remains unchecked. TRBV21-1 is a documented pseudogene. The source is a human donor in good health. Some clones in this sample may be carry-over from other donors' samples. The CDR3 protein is CASSKGAYSGLNTQYF.